This T cell receptor beta chain was profiled in a study of cytotoxic CD8 clonotypes in ibrutinib-treated CLL. Target depth was 1 in 200,000 to 1 in 1 million T cells, about 10x per clonotype. Clones were sequenced by immunoSEQ multiplex PCR, and TCRdb holds only the in-frame ones, with some missing. The table has a few hundred thousand clones, roughly 67% seen once; the top ten hold about 5.9%. Germline CDR1 and CDR2: SGHTA and FQGNSA. The V end was cut by 5 bases, the J end by 6 bases, with 13 bases between. This CDR3 comprises 14 residues. The chain combines TRBV7-2 with TRBJ2-2, with unresolved D. The receptor was isolated from a human donor with chronic lymphocytic leukemia. The sample was PBMCs, taken after 36 months of ibrutinib treatment. CDR3 nucleotides: TGTGCCAGCAGCCCAATGGTCAAATCCGGGGAGCTGTTTTTT. It encodes CASSPMVKSGELFF.